This T cell receptor beta chain was obtained from a study of graft-versus-host responses after intestinal transplantation. Study-level background: Transplants given to recipients were multivisceral, liver-intestinal, or isolated intestinal. Every one of the recipients received anti-thymocyte globulin induction and afterwards took tacrolimus and steroids for approximately three years.

Repertoires were generated with immunoSEQ multiplex PCR, while TCRdb's copy carries only in-frame clones and drops some. The sample shows more than 90,000 clones, approximately 92% of them seen only once. CDR1 is MGHRA, CDR2 YSYEKL, per germline. The ends lost 4 bases at V and 3 bases at J; junction bases unmatched: 16. The CDR3 covers 19 residues. Study observations and caveats: Detection of GvH clones occurred in recipient marrow, and some had their first appearance in ileum or blood. Early HvG declines after transplant were associated with peak circulating GvH clone levels.

The count of this clone is one. The antigen is undetermined. The clonotype originates from a human donor who received an intestinal transplant. This chain connects TRBV4-1 to TRBJ1-5, with 9 bases matching TRBD1. Sequencing was performed on unstimulated CD8+ T cells sorted from spleen or lymph node cells, taken before intestinal transplant. Written as DNA, the CDR3 is TGCGCCAGCAGCCGGGACCCAGCGGGACAGGGTAAAGTCAATCAGCCCCAGCATTTT. Translation: CASSRDPAGQGKVNQPQHF.